The 23 T cell receptor beta chains below come from one sample, sequenced in a study of cytomegalovirus exposure and HLA in healthy donors. Researchers ran the PCR with 60 Vbeta and 13 Jbeta primers. Assay used: immunoSEQ multiplex PCR; TCRdb lists only in-frame clones, some missing. The sample shows 150,000 to 170,000 clones, approximately 75% of them seen only once. The sequenced sample was PBMCs. The receptors come from a man younger than 35 in good health and CMV-seronegative.

This clone was observed a single time. The rearrangement links TRBV29-1 to TRBJ2-5; 12 bases match TRBD1. Unmatched junction bases numbered 7, after V lost 6 bases and J lost 5 bases. This CDR3 has 14 amino acids. CDR1 and CDR2 (germline): SQVTM, ANQGSEA. The CDR3: CSVQGQGAGETQYF. CDR3 bases: TGCAGCGTCCAGGGACAGGGGGCCGGGGAGACCCAGTACTTC.

This clone appeared once. The gene calls are TRBV29-1 and TRBJ1-2, with 10 nucleotides matching TRBD1. This CDR3 spans 13 amino acids. The germline V gene encodes CDR1 SQVTM and CDR2 ANQGSEA. J was trimmed by 3 bases and V by 7 bases; bases with no gene match: 5. As DNA, the CDR3 is TGCAGCGAAGGGACAGGGGTCGACTATGGCTACACCTTC. Translating gives CSEGTGVDYGYTF.

The chain recombines TRBV6-5 with TRBJ1-6; D is perhaps TRBD1 (5 bases). This CDR3 contains 12 residues. Germline loops: CDR1 MNHEY, CDR2 SVGAGI. The V gene lost 6 bases and the J gene lost 11 bases, with 11 bases spanning the gap. Written as DNA, the CDR3 is TGTGCCAGCAGCGTGGGACTTCCACCCCTCCACTTT. Translating gives CASSVGLPPLHF.

J is TRBJ1-1 and V is TRBV30; D is unclear. This CDR3 contains 13 residues. Germline CDR1 is GTSNPN and CDR2 is SVGIG (reference sequence). Trimming pared 1 base from V and 6 bases from J, leaving 12 bases between. DNA for the CDR3: TGTGCCTGGAGTGGGCAGGTTACATCTGAAGCTTTCTTT. It encodes CAWSGQVTSEAFF.

V and J are TRBV12-5 and TRBJ2-2, with 12 bases aligning to TRBD2. The junction had 5 bases not matched to a gene; V was cut back by 3 bases and J by 0 bases. The germline V gene has CDR1 LGHNT and CDR2 FRNRAP. The CDR3 has 18 residues. The chain's CDR3 is CASGLTSGGIANTGELFF. CDR3 bases: TGTGCTAGTGGTTTAACTAGCGGGGGGATCGCGAACACCGGGGAGCTGTTTTTT.

This chain joins TRBV7-2 and TRBJ2-7, with TRBD1 as a possible D gene (6 bases). CDR1 SGHTA and CDR2 FQGNSA come from the germline V gene. This CDR3 contains 13 residues. The V end lost 1 base, the J end lost 4 bases, and 8 bases lay between the germline ends. DNA of the CDR3: TGTGCCAGCAGCTTAGTAGGGGGATACGAGCAGTACGTC. Amino acids: CASSLVGGYEQYV.

The chain is built from TRBV6-1 and TRBJ1-5; perhaps TRBD1 as D (5 bases). The CDR3 totals 13 residues. CDR1 and CDR2 (germline): MNHNS, SASEGT. DNA of the CDR3: TGTGCGGGGGGGACCCTCCTAAATCAGCCCCAGCATTTT. Translating it yields CAGGTLLNQPQHF.

The chain is built from TRBV4-2 and TRBJ2-1; 9 bases agree with TRBD2. V was clipped by 4 bases and J by 0 bases; unmatched bases: 10. Germline CDR1 LGHNA, CDR2 YNFKEQ. This CDR3 has 18 amino acids. Here the CDR3 reads CASSPFVSSGSSYNEQFF. The CDR3 nucleotides are TGTGCCAGCAGCCCCTTTGTCAGTAGCGGGAGCTCCTACAATGAGCAGTTCTTC.

V and J are TRBV2 and TRBJ2-5; D possibly corresponds to TRBD2 (5 bases). Trimming cost V 10 bases and J 5 bases, with 23 bases left between them. This CDR3 contains 15 residues. Germline V CDR1 and CDR2: SNHLY, FYNNEI. This CDR3 is CATYLDEGLGETQYF. CDR3 nucleotides: TGTGCCACCTATCTCGACGAGGGCCTGGGGGAGACCCAGTACTTC.

The chain combines TRBV18 with TRBJ2-2; TRBD1 is a possible D gene (6 bases). The V end was cut by 1 base, the J end by 5 bases, with 11 bases between. This CDR3 spans 15 amino acids. Germline assignment: CDR1 KGHSH and CDR2 LQKENI. DNA of the CDR3: TGTGCCAGCTCACCACGGACAAGGGGGACCGGGGAGCTGTTTTTT. It specifies CASSPRTRGTGELFF.

V usage is TRBV7-6 and J usage is TRBJ2-3; the match to TRBD2 covers 12 bases. CDR1 SGHVS and CDR2 FNYEAQ come from the germline V gene. Unmatched junction bases numbered 7, after V lost 5 bases and J lost 4 bases. The CDR3 is 16 amino acids. The CDR3 sequence is CASSLLASGGADTQYF. CDR3 DNA: TGTGCCAGCAGCCTTCTCGCTAGCGGGGGGGCAGATACGCAGTATTTT.

The chain is built from TRBV6-4 and TRBJ1-6; 9 bases are shared with TRBD1. CDR1 and CDR2 (germline): MRHNA, SNTAGT. The CDR3 has 15 residues. Trimming at V came to 4 bases and at J to 7 bases, leaving 5 bases not matched to a gene. The CDR3 here is CASSVRTGENSPLHF. The CDR3 nucleotides read TGTGCCAGCAGTGTCAGGACAGGGGAAAATTCACCCCTCCACTTT.

This clone has a handful of counts. The chain employs TRBV4-1 and TRBJ2-7, with D possibly TRBD1 on 6 matching bases. The CDR3 is made up of 16 amino acids. Trimming left V 1 base short and J 3 bases short, with 16 bases between. Germline V gene lookup returns CDR1 MGHRA and CDR2 YSYEKL. The CDR3: CASSQAGTGNLYEQYF. CDR3 nucleotide sequence: TGCGCCAGCAGCCAAGCGGGCACAGGGAATCTCTACGAGCAGTACTTC.

The chain links TRBV7-9 to TRBJ2-1; 8 bases align to TRBD2. The CDR3 runs 16 residues. The junction had 6 bases not matched to a gene; V was cut back by 5 bases and J by 0 bases. Germline-derived CDR1 and CDR2 are SEHNR and FQNEAQ (reference sequence). CDR3 protein: CASSQTGGHSYNEQFF. The DNA of the CDR3 is TGTGCCAGCAGCCAAACGGGGGGGCACTCCTACAATGAGCAGTTCTTC. Combining the CDR3 with reference TRBV7-9 and TRBJ2-1 gives the whole variable domain DTGVSQNPRHKITKRGQNVTFRCDPISEHNRLYWYRQTLGQGPEFLTYFQNEAQLEKSRLLSDRFSAERPKGSFSTLEIQRTEQGDSAMYLCASSQTGGHSYNEQFFGPGTRLTVL.

V gene TRBV6-5 combines with J gene TRBJ2-7; D possibly corresponds to TRBD2 (6 bases). From germline, CDR1 is MNHEY and CDR2 SVGAGI. The CDR3 length is 15 residues. V lost 6 bases to trimming and J lost 1 base, with 16 bases between them. CDR3 nucleotide sequence: TGTGCCAGCAGCCCCGACGCGGAGGGTTCCTACGAGCAGTACTTC. This gives the protein CASSPDAEGSYEQYF.

This clone has only a few counts. This rearrangement joins TRBV11-2 to TRBJ2-1, with 11 bases matching TRBD2. CDR3 size: 15 residues. V lost 2 bases to trimming and J lost 6 bases; unmatched junction nucleotides: 3. Germline values: CDR1 SGHAT, CDR2 FQNNGV. The CDR3 nucleotides read TGTGCCAGCAGCTTACTAGCGGGGGGCCCCAATGAGCAGTTCTTC. Residues: CASSLLAGGPNEQFF.

The rearrangement joins TRBV11-3 to TRBJ2-2; 9 bases align to TRBD1. Germline CDR1 and CDR2: SGHNT and YENEEA. The CDR3 covers 17 residues. J gave up 1 base and V 1 base, and 4 bases lay outside the gene matches. Written as DNA, the CDR3 is TGTGCCAGCAGCTTAGGCCCGGGACAGGGGAACACCGGGGAGCTGTTTTTT. Its translation is CASSLGPGQGNTGELFF.

This CDR3 is CASGLALGGDTEAFF. CDR3 DNA: TGTGCTAGTGGTTTAGCCCTGGGGGGAGACACTGAAGCTTTCTTT. The chain has TRBV12-5 and TRBJ1-1; D possibly corresponds to TRBD1 (5 bases). The V and J ends lost 3 bases and 3 bases respectively, with 14 bases between them. Germline CDR1 LGHNT, CDR2 FRNRAP. The CDR3 has 15 residues.

The chain recombines TRBV7-9 with TRBJ2-3; D might be TRBD2 (6 bases). V was pared by 4 bases and J by 1 base, with 15 bases between. CDR1 is SEHNR, CDR2 FQNEAQ, per germline (reference sequence). This CDR3 comprises 16 residues. CDR3 sequence reads: CASSSLGGSGTDTQYF. CDR3 sequence (DNA): TGTGCCAGCAGCTCCCTTGGGGGGTCGGGCACAGATACGCAGTATTTT.

This clone was counted between two and nine times. CDR3 bases: TGTGCCAGCAGTTATGATCGGGGGGGGTACGACGAGCAGTACTTC. Its translation is CASSYDRGGYDEQYF. The chain is built from TRBV6-6 and TRBJ2-7; 8 bases match TRBD2. Germline CDR1 reads MNHNY; CDR2 reads SVGAGI (reference sequence). J lost 5 bases, V lost 3 bases, and 9 bases had no gene match. The CDR3 contains 15 residues.

The chain has TRBV7-6 and TRBJ1-3; 7 bases map to TRBD1. Germline V gene sequence: CDR1 SGHVS, CDR2 FNYEAQ. The trim removed 5 bases at V and 4 bases at J, leaving 2 bases unmatched. The CDR3 is 13 amino acids. The CDR3 reads CASSRGQGNTIYF. In nucleotides, the CDR3 is TGTGCCAGCAGCCGGGGACAGGGAAACACCATATATTTT.

The gene calls are TRBV5-1 and TRBJ1-3, with 11 bases matching TRBD1. Per germline, CDR1 SGHRS and CDR2 YFSETQ. Trimming removed 4 bases from V and 3 bases from J; junction bases left unmatched: 6. This CDR3 is 16 amino acids long. CDR3 nucleotide sequence: TGCGCCAGCAGCCCCGGACAGGGGGCGGTTGGAAACACCATATATTTT. Encoded protein: CASSPGQGAVGNTIYF.

The chain couples TRBV7-9 to TRBJ1-1, with 10 bases lining up with TRBD1. From germline, CDR1 is SEHNR and CDR2 FQNEAQ (reference sequence). This CDR3 has 16 amino acids. The V and J ends lost 4 bases and 4 bases, in that order; junction bases with no gene match: 9. In nucleotides, the CDR3 is TGTGCCAGCAGCTCAACGGGACAGGGGTGGGGCACTGAAGCTTTCTTT. Amino acid sequence: CASSSTGQGWGTEAFF.